The TCR beta chain described here comes from a study of blood T cell repertoires in COVID-19. Sequencing was performed with immunoSEQ multiplex PCR; in TCRdb, only in-frame clones are kept and a portion is missing. This repertoire shows almost 200,000 clones, about 89% found once; its top ten account for around 8.9%. In assigning cohorts, the study relied on participant-reported clinical history. V was trimmed by 3 bases and J by 1 base, leaving 12 bases between them. The CDR3 runs 14 residues. Germline-derived CDR1 and CDR2 are GTSNPN and SVGIG (reference sequence). Sequenced: PBMCs or T cells enriched from blood (not recorded which). The J gene is TRBJ1-1, the V gene TRBV30; no reliable D call. The sequence came from a young woman who had recovered from COVID-19. The CDR3 region is CAWRSGIGNTEAFF. DNA of the CDR3: TGTGCCTGGAGGAGTGGTATCGGGAACACTGAAGCTTTCTTT. The variable domain in full, completed from reference TRBV30 and TRBJ1-1, reads SQTIHQWPATLVQPVGSPLSLECTVEGTSNPNLYWYRQAAGRGLQLLFYSVGIGQISSEVPQNLSASRPQDRQFILSSKKLLLSDSGFYLCAWRSGIGNTEAFFGQGTRLTVV.